This T cell receptor (beta chain) appears in the sequencing data of a study of spatial heterogeneity in lung cancer. Study results and limitations: At tumor resection, ubiquitous expanded TCRs were detected in blood more often than later.

Time point in this sample: sample taken at primary tumor resection. Unsorted samples of tumor, nontumor lung or frozen PBMC had their whole RNA sequenced. A total of about 73 untreated early-stage non-small cell lung cancer patients served as donors. This clonotype was counted at least ten times. The antigen remains unidentified. MiXCR, run by TCRdb on the 5' RACE reads, gives a single entry per CDR3 protein. Found here are about 25,000 distinct CDR3 sequences, 6.9% of them singletons; the top ten hold around 15%. This specimen was PBMCs, taken at surgery. This clonotype originated in a male donor with early-stage non-small cell lung cancer.

The CDR3: CASSARTSTSTDTQYF. The DNA of the CDR3 is TGTGCCAGCAGCGCGCGGACTAGTACCAGCACAGATACGCAGTATTTT. This rearrangement joins TRBV9 to TRBJ2-3; 7 positions match TRBD2. There are 16 residues in the CDR3. The junction had 7 bases not matched to a gene; V was cut back by 3 bases and J by 0 bases. Germline lookup yields CDR1 SGDLS and CDR2 YYNGEE.